The 12 T cell receptor beta chains below come from one sample, sequenced in a study of cytomegalovirus exposure and HLA in healthy donors. Here immunoSEQ multiplex PCR was the method, and the copy in TCRdb shows in-frame clones only, minus some. Found here are about 150,000 clones, approximately 86% of them singletons; the top ten hold 20% to 25%. The material sequenced was PBMCs. Every receptor here comes from a man younger than 35 in good health and CMV-seropositive.

The V call is TRBV11-2, the J call TRBJ2-3, with TRBD1 as a possible D gene (5 bases). Germline CDR1 reads SGHAT; CDR2 reads FQNNGV. V lost 2 bases to trimming and J lost 1 base, with 7 bases between them. The CDR3 is made up of 14 amino acids. CDR3 loop: CASSLLTGTDTQYF. In DNA, the CDR3 is TGTGCCAGCAGCTTACTGACAGGCACAGATACGCAGTATTTT.

The chain is built from TRBV5-1 and TRBJ1-5; 7 bases map to TRBD1. The CDR3 is made up of 14 amino acids. Germline lookup yields CDR1 SGHRS and CDR2 YFSETQ. After removal of 3 bases from V and 6 bases from J, the junction contained 6 bases not matched to a gene. CDR3 protein: CASSWGDSLQPQHF. The CDR3 DNA is TGCGCCAGCAGCTGGGGGGACAGTCTTCAGCCCCAGCATTTT.

This rearrangement joins TRBV27 to TRBJ1-2; maybe TRBD1 (6 bases). CDR1 and CDR2 from the germline V gene are MNHEY and SMNVEV (reference sequence). Between the trimmed V and J ends, which lost 3 bases and 4 bases, there was a span of 12 bases. The CDR3 is 14 amino acids. The CDR3 here is CASSLREGGYGYTF. The CDR3 coding sequence is TGTGCCAGCAGTTTGAGGGAGGGGGGCTATGGCTACACCTTC.

The gene calls are TRBV5-4 and TRBJ1-2; D call uncertain. CDR3 length equals 15 residues. Germline V gene lookup returns CDR1 SGHNT and CDR2 YYREEE (reference sequence). The V end lost 5 bases, the J end lost 0 bases, and 14 bases lay between the germline ends. The CDR3 here is CASRRLTLANYGYTF. CDR3 nucleotides: TGTGCCAGCAGACGCCTTACGCTAGCTAACTATGGCTACACCTTC.

The rearrangement uses TRBV27 and TRBJ2-3; 7 bases align to TRBD2. V was pared by 4 bases and J by 4 bases, with 11 bases of the junction left unmatched. Germline loops: CDR1 MNHEY, CDR2 SMNVEV (reference sequence). This CDR3 is 16 amino acids long. DNA for the CDR3: TGTGCCAGCAGTTCGACCCTGGGCGGGGGTTCAGATACGCAGTATTTT. As protein: CASSSTLGGGSDTQYF.

The chain combines TRBV7-9 with TRBJ1-3; no definite D call. Germline V gene lookup returns CDR1 SEHNR and CDR2 FQNEAQ (reference sequence). This CDR3 has 13 residues. V was trimmed by 7 bases and J by 0 bases, leaving 7 bases between them. As DNA, the CDR3 is TGTGCCAGCACCCAGGACTCTGGAAACACCATATATTTT. It codes for CASTQDSGNTIYF.

This chain uses TRBV4-1 with TRBJ1-2; 7 nucleotides agree with TRBD1. The CDR3 totals 17 residues. Germline values: CDR1 MGHRA, CDR2 YSYEKL. With 2 bases clipped from V and 4 bases from J, the junction kept 13 bases outside the gene matches. The CDR3, as DNA: TGCGCCAGCAGCCAACGTGAGACTCAGGGGGGTCTCTATGGCTACACCTTC. Protein: CASSQRETQGGLYGYTF.

The chain couples TRBV18 to TRBJ1-3; 7 bases map to TRBD1. The CDR3 consists of 12 residues. Germline CDR1 is KGHSH and CDR2 is LQKENI. V was clipped by 10 bases and J by 6 bases; unmatched bases: 6. The CDR3: CANRQGENTIYF. The CDR3 region has the DNA TGTGCCAACCGACAGGGCGAAAACACCATATATTTT.

The V and J genes are TRBV5-6 and TRBJ1-4; perhaps TRBD1 as D (5 bases). V was pared by 3 bases and J by 6 bases, with 12 bases between. Germline V CDR1 and CDR2: SGHDT, YYEEEE. This CDR3 has 14 amino acids. The CDR3 DNA reads as TGTGCCAGCAGCTACCCGGGACTTGATGAAAAACTGTTTTTT. It translates to CASSYPGLDEKLFF.

The J gene is TRBJ1-2, the V gene TRBV7-8; the match to TRBD1 covers 7 bases. CDR1 is SGHVS and CDR2 is FQNEAQ in the germline V gene. Losses at the gene ends were 2 bases for V and 0 bases for J; bases not matched to a gene: 9. This CDR3 has 17 residues. This chain's CDR3 is CASSLQQGTVANYGYTF. The CDR3 DNA reads TGTGCCAGCAGCTTACAACAGGGGACCGTAGCTAACTATGGCTACACCTTC.

The rearrangement joins TRBV18 to TRBJ1-1, with D maybe TRBD1 (6 bases). Trimming removed 2 bases at V and 5 bases at J, with 21 bases between. Germline loops: CDR1 KGHSH, CDR2 LQKENI. The CDR3 extends over 17 amino acids. The CDR3 coding sequence is TGTGCCAGCTCACCAGCGGTCCAGGGGCTGACGGGAACTGAAGCTTTCTTT. Amino acid sequence: CASSPAVQGLTGTEAFF.

The chain uses TRBV6-5 and TRBJ1-2, with D perhaps TRBD1 (5 bases). In germline, CDR1 is MNHEY, CDR2 SVGAGI. Trimming left V 6 bases short and J 5 bases short, with 13 bases between. The CDR3 contains 13 residues. The CDR3 region has the DNA TGTGCCAGCAGCGGAGGGACGGGATATGGCTACACCTTC. It is translated as CASSGGTGYGYTF.